The 28 T cell receptor beta chains below come from one sample, sequenced in a study of Graves' ophthalmopathy and Graves' hyperthyroidism. Beta-chain TCR CDR3 regions were amplified from RNA transcripts. HTBI primers were employed in first-round RT-PCR, then a second-round multiplex PCR followed. TCRdb re-analysed the multiplex PCR reads in MiXCR, keeping a single row per CDR3 protein. The sample lists about 620,000 distinct CDR3 sequences; about 20% were seen once. Sequencing used peripheral blood. These receptors were obtained from a woman aged 18-29 years with stable Graves' hyperthyroidism. Some clones in this sample may be carry-over from other donors' samples.

J is TRBJ2-7 and V is TRBV11-2; D remains unclear. V gave up 5 bases and J gave up 0 bases, with 11 bases separating them. Germline V gene sequence: CDR1 SGHAT, CDR2 FQNNGV. The CDR3 has 14 residues. DNA of the CDR3: TGTGCCAGCAGCCCGACACTGAGCTCCTACGAGCAGTACTTC. This encodes CASSPTLSSYEQYF.

V and J are TRBV28 and TRBJ2-5, with 7 bases matching TRBD1. With V trimmed by 3 bases and J by 5 bases, 6 bases remained unmatched. Germline V lookup: CDR1 MDHEN, CDR2 SYDVKM. The CDR3 totals 14 residues. In DNA form, the CDR3 reads TGTGCCAGCAGTTTCTCCGACAGGGTGGAGACCCAGTACTTC. Protein product: CASSFSDRVETQYF. The full variable domain, in which reference TRBV28 and TRBJ2-5 provide the parts outside the CDR3, is DVKVTQSSRYLVKRTGEKVFLECVQDMDHENMFWYRQDPGLGLRLIYFSYDVKMKEKGDIPEGYSVSREKKERFSLILESASTNQTSMYLCASSFSDRVETQYFGPGTRLLVL.

Many counts were recorded for this clonotype. The J gene is TRBJ1-3, the V gene TRBV6-1; tentatively, D is TRBD1 (6 bases). The germline CDR1 and CDR2 sequences are MNHNS and SASEGT. The CDR3 extends over 17 amino acids. The V gene lost 5 bases and the J gene lost 0 bases, with 17 bases spanning the gap. CDR3 nucleotides: TGTGCCAGCAGTCAACGAACCTTGACAGGCTCTGGAAACACCATATATTTT. The encoded protein is CASSQRTLTGSGNTIYF.

This clonotype came up many times. This rearrangement joins TRBV6-5 to TRBJ1-2, with D perhaps TRBD1 (6 bases). V was cut by 0 bases and J by 3 bases, with 11 bases left in between. The length of the CDR3 is 15 residues. The germline gives CDR1 MNHEY, CDR2 SVGAGI. The CDR3 DNA is TGTGCCAGCAGTTACTCTAGGCGACAGGACTATGGCTACACCTTC. Encoded protein: CASSYSRRQDYGYTF.

This clonotype was seen only a few times. The chain is built from TRBV20-1 and TRBJ2-1; the D gene could be TRBD1 or TRBD2 (6 bases each). There are 16 residues in the CDR3. Trimming removed 6 bases at V and 1 base at J, with 19 bases between. Germline V gene lookup returns CDR1 DFQATT and CDR2 SNEGSKA (reference sequence). In DNA form, the CDR3 reads TGCAGTGCCCTAGCCTCCGGGGGCCGGTCCTACAATGAGCAGTTCTTC. Encoded protein: CSALASGGRSYNEQFF.

The chain combines TRBV10-2 with TRBJ1-1; D call uncertain. The V end was cut by 2 bases, the J end by 4 bases, with 5 bases between. The germline CDR1 and CDR2 sequences are WSHSY and SAAADI. This CDR3 spans 12 amino acids. The DNA for the CDR3 is TGCGCCAGCAGTGAGATCCGCACTGAAGCTTTCTTT. This translates into CASSEIRTEAFF.

This clonotype appeared a few times. The chain recombines TRBV6-1 with TRBJ1-1, with D possibly matching TRBD1 (6 bases). The CDR3 sequence is 14 residues long. V was trimmed by 4 bases and J by 1 base, leaving 10 bases between them. Germline V gene sequence: CDR1 MNHNS, CDR2 SASEGT. Written as DNA, the CDR3 is TGTGCCAGCAGTGCAGAACAGGGGAACACTGAAGCTTTCTTT. Translated: CASSAEQGNTEAFF.

This clonotype was seen repeatedly, ten times or more. The rearrangement links TRBV20-1 to TRBJ2-4, with D maybe TRBD1 (6 bases). The germline V gene has CDR1 DFQATT and CDR2 SNEGSKA (reference sequence). The CDR3 length is 13 residues. Trimming removed 5 bases from V and 10 bases from J, with 18 bases in between. The CDR3 spells CSASEPGQGIQYF. The CDR3 DNA sequence: TGCAGTGCTTCAGAACCGGGACAAGGAATTCAGTACTTC.

Only a few counts were recorded for this clonotype. CDR3 region: CASRKGPGYTELFF. The CDR3 DNA is TGTGCCAGCCGAAAAGGCCCAGGGTACACGGAGCTGTTTTTT. The gene calls are TRBV28 and TRBJ2-2; TRBD1 is a possible D gene (5 bases). Trimming removed 8 bases from V and 10 bases from J, with 20 bases in between. The CDR3 is 14 amino acids. CDR1 and CDR2 from the germline V gene are MDHEN and SYDVKM. Together with reference TRBV28 and TRBJ2-2, the CDR3 gives the full variable domain: DVKVTQSSRYLVKRTGEKVFLECVQDMDHENMFWYRQDPGLGLRLIYFSYDVKMKEKGDIPEGYSVSREKKERFSLILESASTNQTSMYLCASRKGPGYTELFFGEGSRLTVL.

The chain couples TRBV19 to TRBJ1-5, with D possibly being TRBD1 (6 bases). CDR1 LNHDA and CDR2 SQIVND come from the germline V gene (reference sequence). V was cut by 1 base and J by 3 bases, with 13 bases left in between. CDR3 length equals 16 residues. CDR3 DNA: TGTGCCAGTAGTATAGCTGGGCAGGGGTACAATCAGCCCCAGCATTTT. It specifies CASSIAGQGYNQPQHF.

As for this clonotype: It may be a read error: a sequence one base away is much more abundant. The V and J genes are TRBV12-3 or TRBV12-4 and TRBJ2-2, with a weak D call TRBD1 (6 bases). The CDR3 runs 13 residues. The CDR3 loop reads CASRTQGLREQFF. CDR3 coding DNA: TGTGCCAGCAGAACACAGGGTCTGAGGGAGCAGTTTTTT.

V is TRBV18 and J is TRBJ2-7; D uncertain. Germline values: CDR1 KGHSH, CDR2 LQKENI. Trimming took 5 bases from V and 4 from J, leaving 12 bases between them. The CDR3 spans 13 residues. CDR3 amino acids: CASSVTPGYEQYF. CDR3 DNA sequence: TGTGCCAGCTCAGTAACCCCGGGTTACGAGCAGTACTTC.

In the case of this clonotype: As the CDR3 is not closed by the conserved phenylalanine or tryptophan, this likely results from a read error. The chain combines TRBV24-1 with TRBJ2-7, with D tentatively TRBD1 (5 bases). Trimming pared 2 bases from V and 1 base from J, leaving 5 bases between. Germline loops: CDR1 KGHDR, CDR2 SFDVKD. The CDR3 extends over 13 amino acids. The CDR3 here is CATSDSGSYEQYS. Here the CDR3 DNA reads TGTGCCACCAGTGATTCAGGGTCCTACGAGCAGTACTCC.

The rearrangement links TRBV20-1 to TRBJ2-2; maybe TRBD1 (6 bases). The CDR3 contains 11 residues. Germline CDR1 is DFQATT and CDR2 is SNEGSKA (reference sequence). Trimming shortened V by 6 bases and J by 6 bases, and 8 bases separated the two germline ends. Written as DNA, the CDR3 is TGCAGTGCCAGGGGTCCCGGGGAGCTGTTTTTT. It is translated as CSARGPGELFF.

This chain links TRBV5-1 with TRBJ1-3; no firm D call. This CDR3 region has 13 residues. Trimming left V 4 bases short and J 4 bases short, with 9 bases between. Germline CDR1 SGHRS, CDR2 YFSETQ. The CDR3 loop is CASSPTMGNTIYF. CDR3 nucleotide sequence: TGCGCCAGCAGCCCAACGATGGGAAACACCATATATTTT. Full variable domain (rest looked up from reference TRBV5-1 and TRBJ1-3): KAGVTQTPRYLIKTRGQQVTLSCSPISGHRSVSWYQQTPGQGLQFLFEYFSETQRNKGNFPGRFSGRQFSNSRSEMNVSTLELGDSALYLCASSPTMGNTIYFGEGSWLTVV.

This clonotype was picked up a small number of times. The gene calls are TRBV6-1 and TRBJ2-5, with TRBD2 matching 11 bases. The V segment lost 7 bases and the J segment 5 bases; nucleotides outside the gene matches: 6. The CDR3 totals 14 residues. Germline V CDR1 and CDR2: MNHNS, SASEGT. CDR3 protein: CASKLAGAVETQYF. The CDR3 region has the DNA TGTGCCAGCAAACTAGCGGGAGCAGTCGAGACCCAGTACTTC.

The rearrangement uses TRBV12-3 or TRBV12-4 and TRBJ1-5; D gene uncertain. The germline V and J ends were trimmed by 2 bases and 8 bases, with 10 bases remaining between them. CDR3 length: 13 amino acids. As DNA, the CDR3 is TGTGCCAGCAGTTTAAACATCGGGAAGCCCCAGCATTTT. It translates to CASSLNIGKPQHF.

This clonotype appeared many times. V is TRBV12-3 or TRBV12-4 and J is TRBJ1-2; 7 bases are a match to TRBD1. V trimming: 5 bases; J trimming: 4 bases; junction bases outside the gene matches: 7. CDR3 size: 14 residues. The CDR3 loop is CASSEGAAGYGYTF. CDR3 sequence (DNA): TGTGCCAGCAGTGAGGGGGCTGCAGGCTATGGCTACACCTTC.

This rearrangement joins TRBV5-1 to TRBJ1-2; TRBD1 matches at 11 bases. V lost 0 bases and J lost 12; bases outside the gene matches: 13. The CDR3 sequence is 16 residues long. Germline CDR1 and CDR2: SGHRS and YFSETQ. The CDR3 nucleotides are TGCGCCAGCAGCTTGGGGCTCCCCCGGGACAGGGGGGCGAACACCTTC. Residues: CASSLGLPRDRGANTF.

The chain is built from TRBV6-2 or TRBV6-3 and TRBJ2-7; D is tentatively TRBD1 or TRBD2 (5 bases each). CDR3 length: 17 amino acids. Germline lookup yields CDR1 MNHEY and CDR2 SVGEGT. V dropped 6 bases and J dropped 7 bases, with 28 bases sitting between them. CDR3 sequence (DNA): TGTGCCAGCAGACAATCCCCAAAACAGAGGGGCTCTTTAGAGCAGTACTTC. It is translated as CASRQSPKQRGSLEQYF.

This clonotype was observed many times. This rearrangement joins TRBV6-5 to TRBJ1-1, with TRBD1 as a possible D gene (5 bases). Looked up from germline, CDR1 is MNHEY and CDR2 is SVGAGI. The length of the CDR3 is 13 residues. Trimming shortened V by 3 bases and J by 5 bases, and 10 bases separated the two germline ends. The CDR3: CASSYNQGTEAFF. The CDR3 DNA is TGTGCCAGCAGTTATAACCAGGGAACTGAAGCTTTCTTT.

This clonotype was observed many times. The rearrangement links TRBV5-1 to TRBJ1-1; 8 nucleotides match TRBD1. This CDR3 is built from 16 residues. Trimming cost V 4 bases and J 1 base; bases outside gene matches: 9. In germline, CDR1 is SGHRS, CDR2 YFSETQ. The CDR3 DNA sequence: TGCGCCAGCAGCCTACAACCGACAGGGGAGAACACTGAAGCTTTCTTT. Translated, it gives CASSLQPTGENTEAFF.

The rearrangement links TRBV7-9 to TRBJ1-2; D not resolved. CDR1 and CDR2 (germline): SEHNR, FQNEAQ (reference sequence). V was cut by 3 bases and J by 7 bases, with 9 bases left in between. The length of the CDR3 is 12 residues. DNA for the CDR3: TGTGCCAGCAGCTTTAGGCGGTTTGGCTACACCTTC. It encodes CASSFRRFGYTF. The whole variable domain, remainder taken from reference TRBV7-9 and TRBJ1-2, is DTGVSQNPRHKITKRGQNVTFRCDPISEHNRLYWYRQTLGQGPEFLTYFQNEAQLEKSRLLSDRFSAERPKGSFSTLEIQRTEQGDSAMYLCASSFRRFGYTFGSGTRLTVV.

The sample holds many counts of this clonotype. The gene calls are TRBV20-1 and TRBJ1-2; D gene ambiguous. The CDR3 is 13 residues long. The V gene's germline CDR1 is DFQATT and CDR2 SNEGSKA (reference sequence). V was shortened by 6 bases and J by 3 bases, with 14 bases between the two germline ends. CDR3 coding DNA: TGCAGTGCGCCCGGGAACGTCGACTATGGCTACACCTTC. Translating gives CSAPGNVDYGYTF.

V and J are TRBV27 and TRBJ2-7, with 7 bases fitting TRBD2. Unmatched junction bases numbered 6, after V lost 2 bases and J lost 2 bases. The CDR3 extends over 15 amino acids. Germline V gene data show CDR1 as MNHEY and CDR2 as SMNVEV (reference sequence). The CDR3 bases are TGTGCCAGCAGTTTAAACGGGGGGTTCCCCTACGAGCAGTACTTC. As protein: CASSLNGGFPYEQYF.

This clonotype came up many times. This chain links TRBV20-1 with TRBJ2-7, with D possibly being TRBD2 (6 bases). This CDR3 comprises 14 residues. Trimming cost V 4 bases and J 0 bases, with 13 bases left between them. In germline, CDR1 is DFQATT, CDR2 SNEGSKA (reference sequence). CDR3 coding DNA: TGCAGTGCTACGGAGCGGGCCAGCTCCTACGAGCAGTACTTC. Translated: CSATERASSYEQYF.

This clonotype was counted only a few times. The chain couples TRBV9 to TRBJ1-2, with D perhaps TRBD1 (6 bases). Germline V lookup: CDR1 SGDLS, CDR2 YYNGEE. Trimming pared 0 bases from V and 6 bases from J, leaving 9 bases between. CDR3 length equals 13 residues. The CDR3 reads CASSVGAGDGYTF. The CDR3 DNA sequence: TGTGCCAGCAGCGTAGGAGCAGGGGATGGCTACACCTTC.

This clonotype came up many times. The chain employs TRBV7-6 and TRBJ2-5; 8 nucleotides match TRBD2. The CDR3 spans 17 residues. Germline assignment: CDR1 SGHVS and CDR2 FNYEAQ. J was trimmed by 0 bases and V by 5 bases; bases with no gene match: 11. Here the CDR3 DNA reads TGTGCCAGCAGCCTCTTTGGTAGCGGGGAGTACCAAGAGACCCAGTACTTC. Amino acid sequence: CASSLFGSGEYQETQYF.